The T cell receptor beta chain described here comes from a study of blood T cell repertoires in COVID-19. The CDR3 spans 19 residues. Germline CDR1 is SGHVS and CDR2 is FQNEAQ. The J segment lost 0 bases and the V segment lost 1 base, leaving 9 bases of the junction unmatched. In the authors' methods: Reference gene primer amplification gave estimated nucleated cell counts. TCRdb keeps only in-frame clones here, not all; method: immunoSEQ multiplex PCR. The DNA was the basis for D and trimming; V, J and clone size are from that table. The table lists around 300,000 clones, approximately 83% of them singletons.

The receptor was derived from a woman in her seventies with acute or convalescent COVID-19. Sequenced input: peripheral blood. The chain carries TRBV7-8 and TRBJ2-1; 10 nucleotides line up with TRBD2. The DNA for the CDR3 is TGTGCCAGCAGCTTAGTTCCTAGCGGGGGCTATAGCTCCTACAATGAGCAGTTCTTC. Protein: CASSLVPSGGYSSYNEQFF.